This TCR beta chain was identified during a study of CD8 T cells in Susac syndrome. Random hexamers served to reverse transcribe about 0.45 to 1 ug RNA. Using its own MiXCR run on the immunoSEQ multiplex PCR reads, TCRdb lists one record per CDR3 protein. The table includes fewer than 350,000 distinct CDR3 sequences, approximately 85% detected once. The receptor comes from a human donor with multiple sclerosis. Sequenced sample: CD8+ T cells from PBMCs.

The CDR3 spells CASSQRETTYEQYF. CDR3 nucleotides: TGTGCCAGCAGCCAGCGGGAGACGACCTACGAGCAGTACTTC. This chain connects TRBV5-4 to TRBJ2-7; 8 bases align to TRBD2. Germline V gene sequence: CDR1 SGHNT, CDR2 YYREEE (reference sequence). CDR3 length: 14 amino acids. With 4 bases clipped from V and 2 bases from J, the junction kept 5 bases outside the gene matches.